The 18 T cell receptor beta chains below come from one sample, sequenced in a study of patients and donors after allogeneic stem cell transplantation. TCRdb reprocessed the RT-PCR reads with MiXCR, giving one entry per CDR3 protein. The sample includes about 410,000 distinct CDR3 sequences, 16% of them seen just once. The specimen was blood, either unsorted or a sorted T cell fraction (not recorded which). These TCRs come from a human donor who was either an allogeneic HSCT recipient or a stem cell or donor lymphocyte infusion donor (not recorded which). It is not recorded whose cells these are; they may come from a transplant donor.

This clonotype was observed a few times. The CDR3 reads CSVRDSAYEQYF. Written as DNA, the CDR3 is TGCAGTGTCCGGGACTCAGCCTACGAGCAGTACTTC. The chain joins TRBV20-1 to TRBJ2-7, with D possibly being TRBD2 (6 bases). The V gene lost 7 bases and the J gene lost 2 bases, with 12 bases spanning the gap. The CDR3 runs to 12 residues. The germline V gene encodes CDR1 DFQATT and CDR2 SNEGSKA (reference sequence).

The table lists this clonotype with a count of one. A much bigger clone sits one base away, suggesting this may be a read error. The chain uses TRBV5-1 and TRBJ2-5; D remains ambiguous. The CDR3 consists of 13 residues. Germline V gene lookup returns CDR1 SGHRS and CDR2 YFSETQ. The chain's CDR3 is CASGLASKETQYF. The DNA for the CDR3 is TGCGCCAGCGGCTTGGCCTCCAAAGAGACCCAGTACTTC.

This clonotype was seen only a few times. The rearrangement uses TRBV20-1 and TRBJ2-1; the D is unclear. In germline, CDR1 is DFQATT, CDR2 SNEGSKA (reference sequence). V lost 0 bases and J 0 bases, leaving 15 bases between the germline ends. The CDR3 has 17 amino acids. For the CDR3, the DNA is TGCAGTGCTAGAGATAGACTCCCTACAAACTCCTACAATGAGCAGTTCTTC. Its translation is CSARDRLPTNSYNEQFF.

The chain joins TRBV14 to TRBJ2-1; TRBD1 or TRBD2 may be the D gene (5 bases each). The CDR3 sequence is 14 residues long. Trimming took off 6 bases at V and 7 bases at J, with 16 bases between the two ends. Germline-derived CDR1 and CDR2 are SGHDN and FVKESK. The CDR3 loop is CASSLEGRENEQFF. The CDR3 DNA reads TGTGCCAGCAGTCTAGAGGGACGGGAAAATGAGCAGTTCTTC.

The genes are TRBV12-3 or TRBV12-4 and TRBJ1-2, with unresolved D. This CDR3 contains 13 residues. V was shortened by 3 bases and J by 2 bases, with 7 bases between the two germline ends. The CDR3 sequence: CASSFVINYGYTF. The CDR3 nucleotides are TGTGCCAGCAGTTTTGTGATAAACTATGGCTACACCTTC.

This chain joins TRBV6-2 or TRBV6-3 and TRBJ2-7; TRBD1 matches 7 bases. J gave up 13 bases and V 4 bases, and 13 bases lay outside the gene matches. The CDR3 consists of 13 residues. Germline CDR1 is MNHEY and CDR2 is SVGEGT. The CDR3 sequence: CASSSHPGQEDYF. The CDR3 DNA sequence: TGTGCCAGCAGTTCTCATCCAGGACAGGAGGATTACTTC.

J is TRBJ2-3 and V is TRBV7-6; TRBD2 aligns across 7 bases. From germline, CDR1 is SGHVS and CDR2 FNYEAQ. With 1 base clipped from V and 5 bases from J, the junction kept 12 bases outside the gene matches. The CDR3 runs 17 residues. CDR3 in DNA: TGTGCCAGCAGCTTAGGATTGCGGGACCTAGCGGAAGATACGCAGTATTTT. Translated: CASSLGLRDLAEDTQYF.

This clonotype was seen repeatedly, ten times or more. The genes are TRBV7-8 and TRBJ2-7; D call uncertain. Between the trimmed V and J ends, which lost 1 base and 3 bases, there was a span of 4 bases. Per germline, CDR1 SGHVS and CDR2 FQNEAQ. CDR3 length: 12 residues. CDR3 bases: TGTGCCAGCAGCTTAGAACTCTACGAGCAGTACTTC. Translation gives CASSLELYEQYF.

The chain links TRBV21-1 to TRBJ2-5; the table's D call TRBD2 went unverified against the DNA. TRBV21-1 is classified as a pseudogene. CDR3 size: 15 residues. Written as DNA, the CDR3 is TGTGCCAGCAGCAAAGCGAAGGGCCAAAAAGAGACCCAGTACTTC. Translation: CASSKAKGQKETQYF.

The chain joins TRBV11-1 to TRBJ2-3; 7 bases align to TRBD2. J was trimmed by 0 bases and V by 2 bases; bases with no gene match: 14. The CDR3 is 19 amino acids. The V gene's germline CDR1 is SGHAT and CDR2 FQDESV (reference sequence). CDR3 DNA sequence: TGTGCCAGCAGCTTACCCTTAGCGGGCCGGATTCCTAGCACAGATACGCAGTATTTT. Protein sequence: CASSLPLAGRIPSTDTQYF. Together with reference TRBV11-1 and TRBJ2-3, the CDR3 gives the full variable domain: EAEVAQSPRYKITEKSQAVAFWCDPISGHATLYWYRQILGQGPELLVQFQDESVVDDSQLPKDRFSAERLKGVDSTLKIQPAELGDSAMYLCASSLPLAGRIPSTDTQYFGPGTRLTVL.

This clonotype was observed many times. This chain joins TRBV5-1 and TRBJ1-1, with D hard to call. CDR1 SGHRS and CDR2 YFSETQ come from the germline V gene. V lost 4 bases, J lost 1 base, and 11 bases lay in between. This CDR3 comprises 14 residues. CDR3 sequence reads: CASSQGTWNTEAFF. As DNA, the CDR3 is TGCGCCAGCAGCCAAGGAACTTGGAACACTGAAGCTTTCTTT.

In this sample, this clonotype turned up many times. The chain links TRBV12-3 or TRBV12-4 to TRBJ1-2; D not resolved. V dropped 5 bases and J dropped 5 bases, with 6 bases sitting between them. This CDR3 has 11 amino acids. The CDR3 protein is CASSTLYGYTF. DNA of the CDR3: TGTGCCAGCAGTACCCTTTATGGCTACACCTTC.

The chain recombines TRBV29-1 with TRBJ2-5; 9 bases line up with TRBD2. The CDR3 contains 14 residues. V lost 6 bases to trimming and J lost 5 bases; unmatched junction nucleotides: 10. Per germline, CDR1 SQVTM and CDR2 ANQGSEA. The CDR3 sequence: CSVAGGGALETQYF. The CDR3 DNA is TGCAGCGTGGCTGGCGGGGGGGCACTGGAGACCCAGTACTTC.

The sample holds a few counts of this clonotype. The rearrangement joins TRBV6-1 to TRBJ2-7, with 11 bases matching TRBD1. Germline CDR1 MNHNS, CDR2 SASEGT. This CDR3 is built from 15 residues. Trimming removed 6 bases from V and 2 bases from J; junction bases left unmatched: 6. The CDR3 here is CASRTGQGATYEQYF. DNA of the CDR3: TGTGCCAGCAGAACCGGACAGGGGGCAACCTACGAGCAGTACTTC.

This clonotype was observed a handful of times. This chain connects TRBV27 to TRBJ2-1; 11 positions match TRBD2. The CDR3 contains 17 residues. Germline V gene lookup returns CDR1 MNHEY and CDR2 SMNVEV (reference sequence). Trimming at V came to 4 bases and at J to 1 base, leaving 6 bases not matched to a gene. CDR3 nucleotide sequence: TGTGCCAGCAGTTCCCCCCTAGCGGGGGGTTCCTACAATGAGCAGTTCTTC. The encoded protein is CASSSPLAGGSYNEQFF.

Ten or more counts support this clonotype. The chain carries TRBV18 and TRBJ1-5; TRBD1 is a possible D gene (5 bases). The CDR3 consists of 15 residues. The V end was cut by 6 bases, the J end by 0 bases, with 12 bases between. CDR1 and CDR2 from the germline V gene are KGHSH and LQKENI. CDR3 region: CASSPQDSSNQPQHF. The CDR3 nucleotides read TGTGCCAGCTCCCCCCAAGACAGTAGCAATCAGCCCCAGCATTTT.

This clonotype has a handful of counts. J is TRBJ2-7 and V is TRBV5-1, with D perhaps matching TRBD2 (7 bases). Germline CDR1 is SGHRS and CDR2 is YFSETQ. Trimming cost V 4 bases and J 0 bases, with 17 bases left between them. The CDR3 extends over 16 amino acids. The CDR3 nucleotides read TGCGCCAGCAGCCTGTTGTTGGGGGGGGCCTCCTACGAGCAGTACTTC. It encodes CASSLLLGGASYEQYF.

This clonotype was found many times. The chain carries TRBV5-1 and TRBJ2-1; 7 bases line up with TRBD2. CDR1 and CDR2 (germline): SGHRS, YFSETQ. This CDR3 contains 16 residues. Trimming cost V 2 bases and J 6 bases; bases outside gene matches: 11. CDR3 in DNA: TGCGCCAGCAGCTTTCTAGCGGCCCCCAACACCAATGAGCAGTTCTTC. Translated, it gives CASSFLAAPNTNEQFF.